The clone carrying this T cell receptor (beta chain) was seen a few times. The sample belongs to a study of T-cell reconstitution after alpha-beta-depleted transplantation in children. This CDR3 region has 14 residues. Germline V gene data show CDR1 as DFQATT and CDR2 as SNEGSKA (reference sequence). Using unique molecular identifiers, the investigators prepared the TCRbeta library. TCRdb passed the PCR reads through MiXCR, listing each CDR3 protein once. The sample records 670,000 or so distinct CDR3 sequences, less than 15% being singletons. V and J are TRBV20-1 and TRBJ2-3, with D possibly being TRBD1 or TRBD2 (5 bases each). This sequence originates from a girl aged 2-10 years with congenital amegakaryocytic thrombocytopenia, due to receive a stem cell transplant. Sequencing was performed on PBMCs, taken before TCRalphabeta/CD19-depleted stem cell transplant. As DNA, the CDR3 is TGCAGCGTTGGGGAGAGGGGTGGCACAGATACGCAGTATTTT. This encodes CSVGERGGTDTQYF.